This section outlines one T cell receptor beta chain sequence together with its context. What it recognizes is unknown. This record belongs to a study of T cells after posttransplantation cyclophosphamide. The CDR3 is 13 amino acids. Germline V CDR1 and CDR2: MDHEN, SYDVKM. V was trimmed by 7 bases and J by 6 bases, leaving 15 bases between them. Using immunoSEQ multiplex PCR, the repertoire was profiled, and TCRdb retains in-frame clones only, with some absent. This sample comprises 30,000 or so clones, none seen once only. The study, taken as a whole, reports: Later blood repertoires were often dominated by clones from the donor CD8+ memory compartment.

This TCR was sampled from a woman aged 55 to 70 in good health, CMV-negative, and a related stem cell transplant donor. The J gene is TRBJ1-1, the V gene TRBV28; tentatively, D is TRBD1 (5 bases). Input material: PBMCs. The CDR3 sequence is CASTLPGGSEAFF. CDR3 bases: TGTGCCAGCACCCTACCGGGGGGGTCTGAAGCTTTCTTT.